This entry is about one T cell receptor (beta chain). Its antigen is unidentified. Normal lung was taken at the farthest possible site, at least 3 cm from tumour. Genomic DNA came from frozen unsorted single-cell suspensions. The sample comes from a study of immune cell composition in non-small cell lung cancer. Turning to the study itself: Lung adenocarcinoma or squamous carcinoma made up most tumours.

TCRdb keeps only in-frame clones here, not all; method: immunoSEQ multiplex PCR. This sample has around 1,600 clones, with roughly 60% found just once. Study findings and constraints: Around four fifths of squamous and about 31% of adenocarcinoma cases had tumour-associated clones >0.5%. Tumour TCR-beta clonality was not significantly tied to smoking pack-years.

Sequenced: non-adjacent lung tissue. This receptor was identified in a human donor with non-small cell lung cancer.

CDR3 amino acids: CASSLRGVEGAREQYF. DNA of the CDR3: TGTGCCAGCAGCTTAAGAGGGGTGGAGGGGGCGCGGGAGCAGTACTTC. This rearrangement joins TRBV7-2 to TRBJ2-7; TRBD1 is a possible D gene (7 bases). V lost 2 bases and J lost 7, with 21 bases in between. The CDR3 extends over 16 amino acids. Germline CDR1 is SGHTA and CDR2 is FQGNSA.